This record covers a single T cell receptor (beta chain). Its cognate antigen is unknown. Roughly 500 nanograms of biopsy DNA per sample underwent TCRB immunosequencing. Sequencing used immunoSEQ multiplex PCR; TCRdb keeps in-frame clones, though not all of them. The sample yields about 15,000 clones, around 82% seen once. The CDR3 length is 13 residues. Germline V gene sequence: CDR1 SGHTA, CDR2 FQGNSA. With 4 bases clipped from V and 7 bases from J, the junction kept 5 bases outside the gene matches. The sample is drawn from a study of T cell repertoires in ileal Crohn's disease. Study-wide context: All patients had surgery for stricturing (approximately 60%) or penetrating (around 40%) disease.

Notes on the study in general: Clonality above 26.8% at surgery always came with endoscopic recurrence. Clonal expansions were more frequent in active smokers than non-smokers at surgery.

This TCR derives from an adult with Crohn's disease. V usage is TRBV7-2 and J usage is TRBJ2-7, with 9 bases aligning to TRBD2. Sequencing was performed on ileal tissue. The CDR3 loop is CASSWTSVSEQYF. The CDR3 region has the DNA TGTGCCAGCAGCTGGACTAGCGTTAGTGAGCAGTACTTC. The variable domain in full, completed from reference TRBV7-2 and TRBJ2-7, reads GAGVSQSPSNKVTEKGKDVELRCDPISGHTALYWYRQSLGQGLEFLIYFQGNSAPDKSGLPSDRFSAERTGGSVSTLTIQRTQQEDSAVYLCASSWTSVSEQYFGPGTRLTVT.